This T cell receptor beta chain was retrieved from a study of T-cell reconstitution after alpha-beta-depleted transplantation in children (dated by TCRdb to 2016 to 2018). General notes on the study: Using TCR repertoire profiling, the study quantitatively followed how T-cell immune reconstitution unfolded in children after TCRalphabeta/CD19-depleted allogeneic hematopoietic cell transplantation.

This clonotype was picked up many times. Its antigen target is currently unknown. There are no base qualities to consult, and no much larger clone falls within one base. The CDR3 runs 13 amino acids, cysteine and phenylalanine included. The DNA shown is the 39-base CDR3, in frame from base 1. CDR1 SGHRS and CDR2 YFSETQ are derived from the germline V gene. V is cut back by 4 bases and J by 5 bases, with 3 bases in the junction unmatched. Library preparation employed PCR. Instrument on record: Illumina HiSeq 2500. TCR library preparation used molecular barcoding, with unique molecular identifiers applied to normalize quantification of the TCRbeta repertoire. TCRdb reprocessing: public reads trimmed at Q25 with fastp, clones called with MiXCR, in-frame beta chains kept. All rows with the same CDR3 protein become a single entry with the most common DNA and genes. For this sample there are nearly 400,000 distinct CDR3 sequences; about a fifth appear just once. The top ten hold less than 4.5% of the sample.

The starting material was PBMCs from the stem cell graft donor, obtained from the stem cell graft. This sequence originates from a human donor who donated a stem cell graft to a child with acute myeloid leukemia. The sequence joins TRBV5-1 to TRBJ2-1, with 7 bases aligning to TRBD1. CDR3 region: CASSQGVNNEQFF. The DNA is TGCGCCAGCAGCCAGGGGGTGAACAATGAGCAGTTCTTC. The variable domain in full, with residues beyond the CDR3 obtained from the reference TRBV5-1 and TRBJ2-1 genes, is KAGVTQTPRYLIKTRGQQVTLSCSPISGHRSVSWYQQTPGQGLQFLFEYFSETQRNKGNFPGRFSGRQFSNSRSEMNVSTLELGDSALYLCASSQGVNNEQFFGPGTRLTVL.